This T cell receptor beta chain was profiled in a study of control samples from healthy donors and cancer patients (dated by TCRdb to 2018 to 2020). As to this clone: The antigen it recognizes is unknown. Base qualities were left out, and no much larger clone turns up one base away.

As encoded in the germline V gene (reference sequence), CDR1 is DFQATT while CDR2 is SNEGSKA. V is pared back by 3 bases and J by 8 bases, with 10 bases lying between the germline termini. Inclusive of the bounding cysteine and phenylalanine, the CDR3 is 11 residues long. Only the CDR3 region is kept as DNA, spanning 33 bases read in frame from base 1. The library was produced with the immunoSEQ multiplex PCR assay. Held by TCRdb, this immuneACCESS table contains in-frame sequences only and omits some clones. Under half of the omission traces to an unresolved V gene where checked; the cause of the rest is unknown. This sample comprises some 150,000 clones, about 93% of them detected only once. The ten top clones hold around 2.4% of the sample.

Rearrangement joined TRBV20-1 to TRBJ1-2, with an unclear D gene assignment. The source of this sequence is a man between 45 and 60 years old in good health. The sequenced material came from blood. The nucleotides read TGCAGTGCTAGTCAAAGGAGGGGCTACACCTTC. The translation is CSASQRRGYTF.